This T cell receptor (beta chain) stems from a study of monozygotic twins with inflammatory bowel disease. Both TCRalpha and TCRbeta cDNA were subjected to two nested PCRs lasting about 16 and 10 cycles. With the 5' RACE reads reprocessed, TCRdb shows one record per CDR3 protein and no DNA. This table lists a few hundred thousand distinct CDR3 sequences. As regards this clonotype: The antigen remains unidentified.

In germline, CDR1 is MNHEY, CDR2 SMNVEV (reference sequence). The CDR3 runs to 15 residues. Overall study findings and caveats: Healthy co-twins, by inverse Simpson, had higher TCRbeta diversity than their siblings with IBD. Different T cell subtypes could not be distinguished. Lower sharing of clonotypes with other individuals was seen in IBD patients than in healthy twins. This was most marked in patients showing signs of disease activity.

Sample: blood. This receptor was identified in a human donor with ulcerative colitis or Crohn's disease, or a healthy co-twin of an affected twin (not recorded which). This chain connects TRBV27 to TRBJ2-5; TCRdb's D gene call, TRBD1, goes unchecked for lack of DNA. The CDR3 loop reads CASSGTALYQETQYF.